What follows are 8 T cell receptor beta chains derived from one specimen sequenced in a study of CD8 T cells in ankylosing spondylitis. TCRdb used MiXCR to reprocess the 5' RACE reads, holding one entry per CDR3 protein. The sample records around 140,000 distinct CDR3 sequences, about an eighth being singletons. The sequenced material came from blood, either unsorted or a sorted T cell fraction (not recorded which). The receptors stem from a female donor with ankylosing spondylitis or in good health (not recorded which).

This clonotype was counted many times. J is TRBJ2-2 and V is TRBV7-2; 12 nucleotides match TRBD2. Germline CDR1 is SGHTA and CDR2 is FQGNSA. V lost 5 bases and J lost 13; bases outside the gene matches: 8. CDR3 length: 14 residues. The CDR3 is CASSPRLAGVLLFF. Here the CDR3 DNA reads TGTGCCAGCAGCCCACGACTAGCGGGAGTGTTGCTGTTTTTT.

This clonotype was detected many times. The rearrangement joins TRBV29-1 to TRBJ2-2; D gene ambiguous. Trimming pared 2 bases from V and 0 bases from J, leaving 7 bases between. The germline V gene has CDR1 SQVTM and CDR2 ANQGSEA. The CDR3 covers 14 residues. CDR3 residues: CSVEPTANTGELFF. CDR3 nucleotide sequence: TGCAGCGTTGAACCGACCGCGAACACCGGGGAGCTGTTTTTT.

In this sample, this clonotype turned up many times. V and J are TRBV20-1 and TRBJ1-1; TRBD1 is a possible D gene (6 bases). This CDR3 has 12 residues. The V and J ends lost 3 bases and 6 bases respectively, with 11 bases between them. Germline V lookup: CDR1 DFQATT, CDR2 SNEGSKA (reference sequence). Here the CDR3 DNA reads TGCAGTGCTAGCGTCAACAGGGCTGAAGCTTTCTTT. Translated, it gives CSASVNRAEAFF.

This clonotype has a count of ten or more. The genes are TRBV3-1 and TRBJ2-2; 8 bases agree with TRBD2. Germline V gives CDR1 LGHDT, CDR2 YNNKEL (reference sequence). The J segment lost 1 base and the V segment lost 0 bases, leaving 4 bases of the junction unmatched. This CDR3 has 17 residues. In nucleotides, the CDR3 is TGTGCCAGCAGCCAAGACGGTAGCGGGATGAACACCGGGGAGCTGTTTTTT. This codes for CASSQDGSGMNTGELFF.

This clonotype was found many times. V and J are TRBV29-1 and TRBJ2-7; 10 bases are shared with TRBD1. V gave up 7 bases and J gave up 3 bases; unmatched junction bases: 12. Per germline, CDR1 SQVTM and CDR2 ANQGSEA. The CDR3 runs 15 residues. The CDR3 bases are TGCAGCGCAATCCTCCGGGACAGGGGCTTCTACGAGCAGTACTTC. Encoded protein: CSAILRDRGFYEQYF.

The V gene is TRBV5-1, the J gene TRBJ2-7; 9 bases are a match to TRBD1. The CDR3 covers 14 residues. The V and J ends lost 5 bases and 3 bases, in that order; junction bases with no gene match: 6. Germline V gene data show CDR1 as SGHRS and CDR2 as YFSETQ. Here the CDR3 reads CASSPGTGYYEQYF. In DNA form, the CDR3 reads TGCGCCAGCAGTCCCGGGACAGGGTACTACGAGCAGTACTTC. Using reference TRBV5-1 and TRBJ2-7 for the parts outside the CDR3, the full variable domain is KAGVTQTPRYLIKTRGQQVTLSCSPISGHRSVSWYQQTPGQGLQFLFEYFSETQRNKGNFPGRFSGRQFSNSRSEMNVSTLELGDSALYLCASSPGTGYYEQYFGPGTRLTVT.

This clonotype was found many times. V is TRBV12-3 or TRBV12-4 and J is TRBJ2-1; the D gene is possibly TRBD2 (7 bases). V dropped 1 base and J dropped 9 bases, with 13 bases sitting between them. The CDR3 has 14 residues. CDR3 sequence: CASSLGRGGVEQFF. For the CDR3, the DNA is TGTGCCAGCAGTTTAGGGAGGGGGGGAGTTGAGCAGTTCTTC.

The table lists this clonotype with many counts. V usage is TRBV28 and J usage is TRBJ1-2; D gene ambiguous. The CDR3 is 17 amino acids. V was cut by 8 bases and J by 2 bases, with 24 bases left in between. Per the germline V gene, CDR1 is MDHEN and CDR2 is SYDVKM. The DNA for the CDR3 is TGTGCCAGCGAACTAATTAGAGTGAAGGAACAAAACTATGGCTACACCTTC. Its translation is CASELIRVKEQNYGYTF.